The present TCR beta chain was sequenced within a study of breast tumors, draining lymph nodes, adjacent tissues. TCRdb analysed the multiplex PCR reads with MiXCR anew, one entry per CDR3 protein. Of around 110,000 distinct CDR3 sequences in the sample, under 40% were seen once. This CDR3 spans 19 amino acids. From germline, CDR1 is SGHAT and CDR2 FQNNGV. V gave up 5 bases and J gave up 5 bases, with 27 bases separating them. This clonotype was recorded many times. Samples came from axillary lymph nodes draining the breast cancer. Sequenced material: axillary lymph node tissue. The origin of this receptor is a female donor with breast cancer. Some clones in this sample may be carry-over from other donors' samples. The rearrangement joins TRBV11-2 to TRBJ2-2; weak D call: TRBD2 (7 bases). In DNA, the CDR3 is TGTGCCAGCAGCCCCTTAATGGCTGTAGGGAGGGGGACAACCGGGGAGCTGTTTTTT. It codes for CASSPLMAVGRGTTGELFF.